The present TCR beta chain was sequenced within a study of radiotherapy plus CTLA-4 blockade in lung cancer. Looking at the study overall: Among all patients, 18% showed objective responses, while roughly 30% had disease control.

Assay: immunoSEQ multiplex PCR; the TCRdb copy retains only in-frame clones and omits some. The data show tens of thousands of clones, with around 81% seen just once and less than 4% held by the top ten. Germline V gene lookup returns CDR1 LNHDA and CDR2 SQIVND (reference sequence). With 5 bases removed from V and 7 bases from J, the gap between germline ends came to 17 bases. CDR3 length equals 14 residues. Whole-study findings and limits: Radiotherapy plus ipilimumab was followed by expansion in blood of tumor-derived TCR clones. Dynamics of early blood T cell clones, together with interferon-beta, were reportedly the best predictors of response.

Notes on this clone: The antigen is unknown.

Treatment of patients with chemo-refractory metastatic non-small-cell lung cancer consisted of focal radiation plus CTLA-4 blockade with ipilimumab. The sequences come from peripheral blood, collected from a patient treated with radiotherapy plus ipilimumab. This clonotype originated in a human donor with non-small cell lung cancer who had a partial response to radiotherapy plus ipilimumab. Some clones in this sample may be carry-over from other donors' samples. The chain has TRBV19 and TRBJ2-5, with D perhaps matching TRBD1 (8 bases). For the CDR3, the DNA is TGTGCCAGTAGTTCGCGACAGGGGAGGGGGACCCAGTACTTC. This sequence encodes CASSSRQGRGTQYF.